The 18 T cell receptor delta chains presented below share a single source sample, sequenced in a study of gammadelta T cells in human blood (dated by TCRdb to between 2020 and 2021). The protocol used for the library was RT-PCR. The sequencing machine was an Illumina MiSeq. TCRdb reprocessed the public reads with the caller CATT; rows with the same DNA were merged afterwards. This sample is represented by 550 to 800 delta-chain clones; approximately 23% of them were singletons. The ten biggest clones cover 20% to 25% of the sample. The source material was Vgamma9Vdelta2 gamma-delta T cells from fetal blood. The receptors were gathered from a human fetus.

Points on this clone: One base away lies a much larger clone, so this may be a sequencing read error. This chain links TRDV2 with TRDJ3, with D possibly matching TRDD3 (6 bases). TCRdb supplies no J gene; here it was assigned by aligning the nucleotide sequence to germline. Trimming stripped 0 bases from V and 1 base from J, with 18 bases between. The CDR3 totals 20 residues. Germline lookup yields CDR1 GEAIGNYY and CDR2 EKD. The CDR3 sequence is CACDTVLGYTGSWDTRQMFF. DNA for the CDR3: TGTGCCTGTGACACCGTCCTGGGGTATACTGGTTCCTGGGACACCCGACAGATGTTTTTC.

By share, this clone counts as medium-sized. The genes are TRDV2 and TRDJ3; 11 bases are shared with TRDD3. This CDR3 is 19 amino acids long. In germline, CDR1 is GEAIGNYY, CDR2 EKD. With 1 base clipped from V and 0 bases from J, the junction kept 4 bases outside the gene matches. As DNA, the CDR3 is TGTGCCTGTGACACTGGGGGATACGCGAGCTCCTGGGACACCCGACAGATGTTTTTC. Its protein product is CACDTGGYASSWDTRQMFF.

A note on this clone: A much bigger clone sits one base away, suggesting this may be a read error. The chain links TRDV2 to TRDJ2; TRDD3 matches at 11 bases. The J gene, missing from TCRdb, was assigned here through DNA to germline matching. Germline V gene sequence: CDR1 GEAIGNYY, CDR2 EKD. V lost 1 base to trimming and J lost 8 bases; unmatched junction nucleotides: 11. The CDR3 contains 17 residues. As DNA, the CDR3 is TGTGCCTGTGACACTGGGGGATACGCAAAAAGGACGGCACAACTCTTCTTT. Encoded protein: CACDTGGYAKRTAQLFF.

By frequency in the sample, this clone is large. This chain uses TRDV2 with TRDJ1, with 8 bases that match TRDD3. CDR1 is GEAIGNYY, CDR2 EKD, per germline. This CDR3 has 14 amino acids. The ends lost 3 bases at V and 1 base at J; junction bases unmatched: 3. CDR3 in amino acids: CACDLLGVTDKLIF. The CDR3, as DNA: TGTGCCTGTGACCTACTGGGGGTCACCGATAAACTCATCTTT.

A note on this clone: A much larger clone differs from this one at a single base, so this may be a read error. The chain employs TRDV2 and TRDJ3; 9 nucleotides agree with TRDD3. Here the J gene came from matching the DNA to germline, since TCRdb omits it. Germline CDR1 is GEAIGNYY and CDR2 is EKD. This CDR3 spans 17 amino acids. CDR3 nucleotides: TGTGCCAGTGACAGTACTGGGGGATCCTGGGACACCCGACAGATGTTTTTC. Translated, it gives CASDSTGGSWDTRQMFF.

This clone counts as large (0.1 to 1%). The gene calls are TRDV2 and TRDJ3; 9 bases fit TRDD3. This CDR3 region has 17 residues. Looked up from germline, CDR1 is GEAIGNYY and CDR2 is EKD. Trimming cost V 2 bases and J 1 base; bases outside gene matches: 2. CDR3: CACDNTGGSWDTRQMFF. DNA of the CDR3: TGTGCCTGTGACAATACTGGGGGATCCTGGGACACCCGACAGATGTTTTTC.

This clone has more than one count but fewer than ten. This likely came from a read error, as a far larger clone is one base away. The V and J genes are TRDV2 and TRDJ3; D is unclear. Germline V gene lookup returns CDR1 GEAIGNYY and CDR2 EKD. The CDR3 sequence is 13 residues long. V shed 3 bases and J shed 1 base, with 0 bases lying between them. CDR3 DNA: TGTGCCTGTGACTCCTGGGACACCCGACAGATGTTTTTC. Its protein product is CACDSWDTRQMFF.

This clone qualifies as large. Other DNA sequences in the sample encode the same CDR3. This chain joins TRDV2 and TRDJ1; maybe TRDD3 (6 bases). The germline CDR1 and CDR2 sequences are GEAIGNYY and EKD. CDR3 length: 15 residues. V lost 2 bases and J lost 1, with 13 bases in between. CDR3 region: CACDRGIGTTDKLIF. CDR3 sequence (DNA): TGTGCCTGTGACAGAGGGATAGGGACCACCGATAAACTCATCTTT.

This clone is classed as large (0.1 to 1%). V and J are TRDV2 and TRDJ2, with 9 bases lining up with TRDD3. Germline-derived CDR1 and CDR2 are GEAIGNYY and EKD. Unmatched junction bases numbered 8, after V lost 0 bases and J lost 1 base. The CDR3 consists of 18 residues. CDR3 coding DNA: TGTGCCTGTGACACCGTGGGGGGGGATACTTTTTTGACAGCACAACTCTTCTTT. The encoded protein is CACDTVGGDTFLTAQLFF.

The V call is TRDV2, the J call TRDJ3; tentatively, D is TRDD3 (6 bases). The J gene, missing from TCRdb, was assigned here through DNA to germline matching. The length of the CDR3 is 19 residues. The V gene's germline CDR1 is GEAIGNYY and CDR2 EKD. V lost 1 base to trimming and J lost 0 bases, with 15 bases between them. The CDR3 loop is CACDTAGGPSSWDTRQMFF. The CDR3 DNA follows: TGTGCCTGTGACACGGCCGGGGGACCTAGCTCCTGGGACACCCGACAGATGTTTTTC.

By sample share, this clone is large. This chain uses TRDV2 with TRDJ3; unclear D gene. The V gene lost 1 base and the J gene lost 3 bases, with 12 bases spanning the gap. Looked up from germline, CDR1 is GEAIGNYY and CDR2 is EKD. This CDR3 spans 17 amino acids. CDR3 in DNA: TGTGCCTGTGACACGCTGACTGAGCACTGGGACACCCGACAGATGTTTTTC. Translating gives CACDTLTEHWDTRQMFF.

The chain recombines TRDV2 with TRDJ3; 8 bases match TRDD3. No J gene is reported in TCRdb; it was inferred here by comparing the DNA with germline. Germline V gives CDR1 GEAIGNYY, CDR2 EKD. The CDR3 sequence is 17 residues long. After removal of 1 base from V and 2 bases from J, the junction contained 3 bases not matched to a gene. The chain's CDR3 is CACDTILGAWDTRQMFF. The CDR3 DNA reads as TGTGCCTGTGACACAATACTGGGGGCCTGGGACACCCGACAGATGTTTTTC.

By share, this clone counts as large. Other DNA variants within this sample encode the same CDR3. This rearrangement joins TRDV2 to TRDJ3; 12 bases line up with TRDD3. The CDR3 has 19 amino acids. The V and J ends lost 0 bases and 2 bases, in that order; junction bases with no gene match: 4. Germline-derived CDR1 and CDR2 are GEAIGNYY and EKD. As DNA, the CDR3 is TGTGCCTGTGACACCGTACTGGGGGATACCCCCTGGGACACCCGACAGATGTTTTTC. Translation: CACDTVLGDTPWDTRQMFF.

With respect to this clone: A read error is possible here, since a much larger clone lies one base away. The chain couples TRDV2 to TRDJ3, with 7 positions matching TRDD3. Since TCRdb gives no J gene, matching the DNA to germline was used here to assign it. With 0 bases clipped from V and 2 bases from J, the junction kept 21 bases outside the gene matches. This CDR3 has 23 residues. The germline gives CDR1 GEAIGNYY, CDR2 EKD. As DNA, the CDR3 is TGTGCCTGTGACACCAGCCGGTGGGTATGGACTGGGGAAGAAGCCTGGGACACCCGACAGATGTTTTTC. It encodes CACDTSRWVWTGEEAWDTRQMFF.

This clone is deemed large. The chain employs TRDV2 and TRDJ1; no definite D call. Germline V CDR1 and CDR2: GEAIGNYY, EKD. Between the trimmed V and J ends, which lost 0 bases and 2 bases, there was a span of 9 bases. This CDR3 has 14 residues. DNA of the CDR3: TGTGCCTGTGACACCGTGGGCACTACCGATAAACTCATCTTT. Its translation: CACDTVGTTDKLIF.

This clone came up once. A read error likely explains this, since a far larger clone differs by one base. The gene calls are TRDV2 and TRDJ2; the match to TRDD3 covers 8 bases. Here the J gene was assigned by germline matching of the DNA, as TCRdb has none. Germline V gene sequence: CDR1 GEAIGNYY, CDR2 EKD. V was pared by 3 bases and J by 1 base, with 3 bases of the junction left unmatched. This CDR3 contains 15 residues. The CDR3 coding sequence is TGTGCCTGTGACCTACTGGGGGGTTTGACAGCACAACTCTTCTTT. The encoded protein is CACDLLGGLTAQLFF.

This clone counts as large. The chain couples TRDV2 to TRDJ3; TRDD3 agrees at 11 bases. CDR1 and CDR2 from the germline V gene are GEAIGNYY and EKD. This CDR3 has 17 amino acids. J gave up 2 bases and V 2 bases, and 1 base lay outside the gene matches. The CDR3 loop is CACDILGDTWDTRQMFF. The CDR3 nucleotides read TGTGCCTGTGACATACTGGGGGATACCTGGGACACCCGACAGATGTTTTTC.

In the case of this clone: With only one base between it and a far larger clone, this is likely a read error. For the J gene the call is TRDJ2; the V gene lacks a call; the table's D call of TRDD3 was not tested on the DNA. The CDR3 loop spans 14 amino acids. CDR3 region: CACDILGDTAQLFF. CDR3 nucleotide sequence: TGTGCCTGTGACATACTGGGGGATACAGCCCAACTCTTCTTT.